This T cell receptor (beta chain) is from a study of memory CD4+ T cells and cytomegalovirus serostatus. General study results and limits: Of 150 to 200 reported CMV TCRbeta sequences, under 70 were found in memory CD4+ repertoires. Suggested: most of the CMV-linked TCR signature lies in CD4+ memory cells.

Single viable CD3+CD4+CD8-CD45RO+ cells were sorted as the memory CD4+ T cells. CD4+ T cells were isolated by positive magnetic selection. Regarding this clone: Its matching antigen is unknown.

The table came from immunoSEQ multiplex PCR; TCRdb's copy has only in-frame clones and leaves some out. The table shows around 63,000 clones, with about 78% occurring only once. Source material: memory CD4+ T cells from blood. This receptor was taken from an adult in good health and CMV-seronegative. Some clones in this sample may be carry-over from other donors' samples.

The CDR3 bases are TGTGCCAGCCCCACCCAGGGGTTGAGAGAGACCCAGTACTTC. Encoded protein: CASPTQGLRETQYF. The gene calls are TRBV27 and TRBJ2-5; weak D call: TRBD1 (6 bases). CDR1 and CDR2 from the germline V gene are MNHEY and SMNVEV (reference sequence). The CDR3 length is 14 residues. Deletions cut 8 bases from V and 4 bases from J, with 17 bases between.